The 31 T cell receptor beta chains given below trace back to one sample, sequenced in a study of CD8 T cells in ankylosing spondylitis. Findings and limits, study-wide: Ankylosing spondylitis blood appeared to carry a characteristic TCR beta motif of roughly 8 highly homologous variants.

MiXCR, run by TCRdb on the 5' RACE reads, gives a single entry per CDR3 protein. The top ten clones hold around 20% of a sample with about 700,000 distinct CDR3 sequences, under 20% of them seen once. Their cognate antigens are unknown. The material sequenced was blood, either unsorted or a sorted T cell fraction (not recorded which). Receptors originate from a male donor with ankylosing spondylitis.

The CDR3 here is CASSHGRGPYNEQFF. DNA for the CDR3: TGTGCCAGCAGTCACGGCAGGGGCCCCTACAATGAGCAGTTCTTC. The chain combines TRBV12-3 or TRBV12-4 with TRBJ2-1; D might be TRBD1 (6 bases). V was cut by 5 bases and J by 2 bases, with 13 bases left in between. CDR3 length: 15 residues.

This clonotype was observed a handful of times. This rearrangement joins TRBV11-2 to TRBJ1-2, with 9 bases that match TRBD1. Germline assignment: CDR1 SGHAT and CDR2 FQNNGV. J gave up 8 bases and V 6 bases, and 7 bases lay outside the gene matches. The CDR3 is 13 amino acids. As DNA, the CDR3 is TGTGCCAGCAGTCCTCGGACAGGGGCCGGCTACACCTTC. Protein sequence: CASSPRTGAGYTF.

V usage is TRBV28 and J usage is TRBJ2-2; 13 bases are shared with TRBD2. The V segment lost 6 bases and the J segment 7 bases; nucleotides outside the gene matches: 8. Germline V gene lookup returns CDR1 MDHEN and CDR2 SYDVKM. The CDR3 runs 16 residues. The CDR3 sequence is CASRKTSGRLYGELFF. The DNA for the CDR3 is TGTGCCAGCAGGAAGACTAGCGGGAGGTTGTACGGGGAGCTGTTTTTT.

The chain recombines TRBV3-1 with TRBJ2-7; maybe TRBD2 (6 bases). The CDR3 is 14 amino acids. Trimming cost V 3 bases and J 7 bases, with 16 bases left between them. In germline, CDR1 is LGHDT, CDR2 YNNKEL (reference sequence). Written as DNA, the CDR3 is TGTGCCAGCAGCCACGGGGGAAGTACTTTTGAGCAGTACTTC. Translating gives CASSHGGSTFEQYF.

This clonotype was detected only a few times. This rearrangement joins TRBV27 to TRBJ2-1; possibly TRBD1 for D (6 bases). This CDR3 is built from 14 residues. The V and J ends lost 5 bases and 4 bases respectively, with 12 bases between them. CDR1 is MNHEY, CDR2 SMNVEV, per germline (reference sequence). CDR3 DNA: TGTGCCAGCAGTAACAGGGAATATTACAATGAGCAGTTCTTC. Translating gives CASSNREYYNEQFF.

The DNA for the CDR3 is TGTGCCAGCAGTACTCCTACCGGGACCGATAGACGGCAGTACTTC. Residues: CASSTPTGTDRRQYF. The genes are TRBV12-3 or TRBV12-4 and TRBJ2-7, with D perhaps given as TRBD1 or TRBD2 (5 bases each). The length of the CDR3 is 15 residues. Trimming shortened V by 5 bases and J by 9 bases, and 23 bases separated the two germline ends.

This clonotype was counted only a few times. The rearrangement uses TRBV5-5 and TRBJ2-1; the match to TRBD2 covers 11 bases. Per the germline V gene, CDR1 is SGHKS and CDR2 is YYEKEE (reference sequence). The CDR3 has 14 residues. Germline trimming cut 6 bases from V and 9 bases from J; bases unmatched to any gene: 8. The CDR3 region is CASTFSGGAGEQFF. The CDR3 nucleotides are TGTGCCAGCACCTTTAGCGGGGGGGCGGGTGAGCAGTTCTTC.

The table lists this clonotype with many counts. The chain has TRBV29-1 and TRBJ2-1; D might be TRBD2 (5 bases). V lost 3 bases and J 2 bases, leaving 11 bases between the germline ends. This CDR3 contains 14 residues. Germline V gene lookup returns CDR1 SQVTM and CDR2 ANQGSEA. In DNA form, the CDR3 reads TGCAGCGTTGAGTTGGGCGGGCCCTACAATGAGCAGTTCTTC. It encodes CSVELGGPYNEQFF.

This clonotype was observed a handful of times. The V and J genes are TRBV12-3 or TRBV12-4 and TRBJ1-5; D may be TRBD1 (5 bases). This CDR3 is built from 13 residues. Deletions cut 8 bases from V and 7 bases from J, with 15 bases between. The CDR3 coding sequence is TGTGCCAGCTCCGGGGGGGTTAGGCAGCCCCAGCATTTT. This gives the protein CASSGGVRQPQHF.

This clonotype has at least ten counts. The DNA of the CDR3 is TGCGCCAGCAGCCTGAACGAAGGTTCCCTTTTAGAGCAGTACTTC. The encoded protein is CASSLNEGSLLEQYF. J is TRBJ2-7 and V is TRBV5-1, with D uncertain. Trimming took off 4 bases at V and 7 bases at J, with 21 bases between the two ends. The CDR3 length is 15 residues. In germline, CDR1 is SGHRS, CDR2 YFSETQ.

The V call is TRBV6-6, the J call TRBJ1-1; a weak D match, TRBD1 (5 bases). The ends were cut back, 2 bases at V and 7 bases at J, with 14 bases in the middle. The CDR3 is 14 residues long. Germline assignment: CDR1 MNHNY and CDR2 SVGAGI (reference sequence). CDR3 DNA sequence: TGTGCCAGCAGTTACGCGGGGGGTAGTAGTGAAGCTTTCTTT. Translation gives CASSYAGGSSEAFF.

The chain uses TRBV5-1 and TRBJ1-4; 11 positions match TRBD1. V shed 4 bases and J 7 bases; nucleotides not matched to a gene: 9. Germline V lookup: CDR1 SGHRS, CDR2 YFSETQ. The CDR3 length is 16 residues. Here the CDR3 DNA reads TGCGCCAGCAGCCCGGGACAGGGGGTTTATAGTGAAAAACTGTTTTTT. Translated, it gives CASSPGQGVYSEKLFF.

The chain joins TRBV10-3 to TRBJ2-3; 8 bases fit TRBD2. V gave up 0 bases and J gave up 2 bases; unmatched junction bases: 7. The CDR3 spans 17 residues. Germline V gene sequence: CDR1 ENHRY, CDR2 SYGVKD. The CDR3 nucleotides read TGTGCCATCAGTGAGTCGGGAACTAGCGGCGACACAGATACGCAGTATTTT. This encodes CAISESGTSGDTDTQYF.

V and J are TRBV7-2 and TRBJ1-1; D call uncertain. V was cut by 1 base and J by 10 bases, with 19 bases left in between. The CDR3 has 15 amino acids. Per the germline V gene, CDR1 is SGHTA and CDR2 is FQGNSA. CDR3 loop: CASSLVSWAREGAFF. The CDR3 region has the DNA TGTGCCAGCAGCTTAGTCTCGTGGGCCCGAGAAGGAGCTTTCTTT. Supplemented by reference TRBV7-2 and TRBJ1-1, the full variable domain reads GAGVSQSPSNKVTEKGKDVELRCDPISGHTALYWYRQSLGQGLEFLIYFQGNSAPDKSGLPSDRFSAERTGGSVSTLTIQRTQQEDSAVYLCASSLVSWAREGAFFGQGTRLTVV.

The chain uses TRBV28 and TRBJ1-2; D not resolved. The ends were cut back, 1 base at V and 8 bases at J, with 5 bases in the middle. The CDR3 is made up of 11 amino acids. Germline V gene sequence: CDR1 MDHEN, CDR2 SYDVKM. CDR3 coding DNA: TGTGCCAGCAGTTTATTTAGCGGCTACACCTTC. Its protein is CASSLFSGYTF.

The DNA for the CDR3 is TGCAGCGTTGCAAGACAGGGGGTAACCTCCTACGAGCAGTACTTC. Translation gives CSVARQGVTSYEQYF. The genes are TRBV29-1 and TRBJ2-7; 9 bases fit TRBD1. CDR1 is SQVTM and CDR2 is ANQGSEA in the germline V gene. This CDR3 comprises 15 residues. The J segment lost 0 bases and the V segment lost 4 bases, leaving 7 bases of the junction unmatched.

This clonotype was seen a handful of times. The chain links TRBV7-2 to TRBJ2-2; 10 bases align to TRBD2. V shed 6 bases, J shed 6 bases, and the junction held 7 bases outside the gene matches. There are 15 residues in the CDR3. Looked up from germline, CDR1 is SGHTA and CDR2 is FQGNSA. The CDR3 nucleotides read TGTGCCAGCAGTATAGGGACTAGCGCCTCCGGGGAGCTGTTTTTT. Its protein product is CASSIGTSASGELFF.

The chain employs TRBV20-1 and TRBJ2-1, with TRBD2 matching 7 bases. With 0 bases clipped from V and 5 bases from J, the junction kept 4 bases outside the gene matches. From germline, CDR1 is DFQATT and CDR2 SNEGSKA (reference sequence). The CDR3 is 14 residues long. The chain's CDR3 is CSARDMRENNEQFF. The CDR3 DNA reads as TGCAGTGCTAGAGATATGCGGGAGAACAATGAGCAGTTCTTC.

A few counts support this clonotype. This chain uses TRBV7-9 with TRBJ2-7; 9 nucleotides align to TRBD2. Germline lookup yields CDR1 SEHNR and CDR2 FQNEAQ (reference sequence). Trimming removed 2 bases from V and 3 bases from J; junction bases left unmatched: 8. The CDR3 length is 16 residues. CDR3 nucleotide sequence: TGTGCCAGCAGCTTAAGCGGGAGGAGGGGGAACTACGAGCAGTACTTC. Protein: CASSLSGRRGNYEQYF. The entire variable domain, with the rest obtained from reference TRBV7-9 and TRBJ2-7, is as follows: DTGVSQNPRHKITKRGQNVTFRCDPISEHNRLYWYRQTLGQGPEFLTYFQNEAQLEKSRLLSDRFSAERPKGSFSTLEIQRTEQGDSAMYLCASSLSGRRGNYEQYFGPGTRLTVT.

The DNA of the CDR3 is TGTGCCAGCAGTGTCCATAGCGGGAGGGGGGACAATGAGCAGTTCTTC. This translates into CASSVHSGRGDNEQFF. The chain combines TRBV25-1 with TRBJ2-1, with TRBD2 matching 11 bases. This CDR3 spans 16 amino acids. After removal of 4 bases from V and 5 bases from J, the junction contained 7 bases not matched to a gene. Germline V CDR1 and CDR2: MGHDK, SYGVNS.

This clonotype appeared a few times. The chain has TRBV12-3 or TRBV12-4 and TRBJ1-1; no reliable D call. V shed 3 bases and J shed 5 bases, with 13 bases lying between them. The CDR3 has 14 residues. The CDR3: CASSLMGWLTEAFF. The CDR3 DNA is TGTGCCAGCAGTTTGATGGGATGGTTGACTGAAGCTTTCTTT.

A few counts support this clonotype. The CDR3 region is CASSPHISYNEQFF. The CDR3 DNA is TGCGCCAGCAGCCCCCATATTAGCTACAATGAGCAGTTCTTC. This chain uses TRBV4-1 with TRBJ2-1; D gene ambiguous. Germline V gene data show CDR1 as MGHRA and CDR2 as YSYEKL. The CDR3 totals 14 residues. V gave up 4 bases and J gave up 3 bases, with 10 bases separating them.

This clonotype was seen a few times. The chain employs TRBV20-1 and TRBJ1-4; possible D gene TRBD1, 5 bases. The CDR3 consists of 16 residues. V was clipped by 0 bases and J by 8 bases, with 19 bases between them. Per germline, CDR1 DFQATT and CDR2 SNEGSKA (reference sequence). The CDR3 protein is CSARDSGRSVWEKLFF. CDR3 bases: TGCAGTGCTAGAGATTCAGGGAGGAGTGTGTGGGAAAAACTGTTTTTT.

This clonotype has more than one count but fewer than ten. The chain is built from TRBV5-1 and TRBJ1-1; D might be TRBD1 (6 bases). The germline CDR1 and CDR2 sequences are SGHRS and YFSETQ. V lost 3 bases, J lost 1 base, and 10 bases lay in between. The CDR3 consists of 14 residues. Written as DNA, the CDR3 is TGCGCCAGCAGCTGGGGGGCCTCGAACACTGAAGCTTTCTTT. Its translation: CASSWGASNTEAFF.

This clonotype has more than one count but fewer than ten. This chain links TRBV5-1 with TRBJ2-1; 11 bases align to TRBD2. J lost 9 bases, V lost 3 bases, and 5 bases had no gene match. Germline V gives CDR1 SGHRS, CDR2 YFSETQ. The CDR3 length is 14 residues. CDR3 bases: TGCGCCAGCAGCTCAGTAGCGGGGGGGGTTGAGCAGTTCTTC. Translation gives CASSSVAGGVEQFF. Full variable domain (remainder filled in from reference TRBV5-1 and TRBJ2-1): KAGVTQTPRYLIKTRGQQVTLSCSPISGHRSVSWYQQTPGQGLQFLFEYFSETQRNKGNFPGRFSGRQFSNSRSEMNVSTLELGDSALYLCASSSVAGGVEQFFGPGTRLTVL.

This chain uses TRBV6-1 with TRBJ1-1; 9 bases are shared with TRBD1. Germline V gene data show CDR1 as MNHNS and CDR2 as SASEGT. CDR3 length: 14 amino acids. The ends lost 8 bases at V and 3 bases at J; junction bases unmatched: 7. CDR3 nucleotide sequence: TGTGCCAGCGGGACACAGGGGGCTTACACTGAAGCTTTCTTT. Its protein is CASGTQGAYTEAFF.

The chain couples TRBV28 to TRBJ2-7, with TRBD1 identical over 10 bases. Trimming took 7 bases from V and 2 from J; bases not matched to a gene: 8. Germline CDR1 and CDR2: MDHEN and SYDVKM. The CDR3 has 15 residues. The DNA for the CDR3 is TGTGCCAGCACCCCCTTCGGGACAGGGGCCTACGAGCAGTACTTC. It is translated as CASTPFGTGAYEQYF.

The chain recombines TRBV24-1 with TRBJ2-2; no clear D gene. The germline gives CDR1 KGHDR, CDR2 SFDVKD. CDR3 length: 14 amino acids. V dropped 1 base and J dropped 8 bases, with 10 bases sitting between them. In nucleotides, the CDR3 is TGTGCCACCAGTGATTTTCTGGCTGCGGGGGAGCTGTTTTTT. Protein: CATSDFLAAGELFF.

In its sample, this clonotype was seen many times. The chain carries TRBV7-3 and TRBJ2-2; D gene uncertain. Per the germline V gene, CDR1 is SGHTA and CDR2 is FQGTGA. This CDR3 is built from 12 residues. Trimming removed 1 base from V and 6 bases from J, with 3 bases in between. The CDR3 DNA is TGTGCCAGCAGCTTAATTCCCGGGGAGCTGTTTTTT. This translates into CASSLIPGELFF.

This clonotype was detected only a few times. The chain links TRBV5-6 to TRBJ1-1; D gene unclear. This CDR3 has 14 residues. Trimming removed 0 bases from V and 0 bases from J, with 6 bases in between. In germline, CDR1 is SGHDT, CDR2 YYEEEE. CDR3 loop: CASSLASMNTEAFF. CDR3 bases: TGTGCCAGCAGCTTGGCCAGCATGAACACTGAAGCTTTCTTT.

The gene calls are TRBV20-1 and TRBJ1-6; D is undetermined. The germline V gene has CDR1 DFQATT and CDR2 SNEGSKA (reference sequence). This CDR3 contains 12 residues. The V end lost 6 bases, the J end lost 6 bases, and 9 bases lay between the germline ends. The CDR3 bases are TGCAGTGCCCGGACGGGTAATTCACCCCTCCACTTT. Protein product: CSARTGNSPLHF.